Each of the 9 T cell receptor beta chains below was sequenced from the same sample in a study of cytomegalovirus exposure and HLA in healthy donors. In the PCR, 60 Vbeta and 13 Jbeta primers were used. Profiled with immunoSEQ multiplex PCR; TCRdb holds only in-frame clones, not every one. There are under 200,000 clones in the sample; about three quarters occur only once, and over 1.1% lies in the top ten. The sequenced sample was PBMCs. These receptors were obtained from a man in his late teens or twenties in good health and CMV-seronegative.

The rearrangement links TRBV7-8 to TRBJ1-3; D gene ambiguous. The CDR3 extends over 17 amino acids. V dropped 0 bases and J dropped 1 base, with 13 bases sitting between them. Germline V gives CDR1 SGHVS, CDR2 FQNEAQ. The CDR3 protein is CASSLAPGLPSGNTIYF. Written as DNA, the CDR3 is TGTGCCAGCAGCTTAGCCCCAGGCCTTCCTTCTGGAAACACCATATATTTT.

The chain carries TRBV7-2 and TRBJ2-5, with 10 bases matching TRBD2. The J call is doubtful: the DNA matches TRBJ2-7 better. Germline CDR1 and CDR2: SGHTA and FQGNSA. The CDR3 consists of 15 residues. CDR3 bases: TGTGCCAGCAGCTCTTCTCTAGCGGGAGCGAACGAGCAGTACTTC. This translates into CASSSSLAGANEQYF.

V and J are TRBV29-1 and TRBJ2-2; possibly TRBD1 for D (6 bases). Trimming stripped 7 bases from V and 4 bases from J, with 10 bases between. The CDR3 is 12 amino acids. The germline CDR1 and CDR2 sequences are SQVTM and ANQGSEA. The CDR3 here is CSAFRGTGELFF. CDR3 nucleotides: TGCAGCGCGTTCAGGGGCACCGGGGAGCTGTTTTTT.

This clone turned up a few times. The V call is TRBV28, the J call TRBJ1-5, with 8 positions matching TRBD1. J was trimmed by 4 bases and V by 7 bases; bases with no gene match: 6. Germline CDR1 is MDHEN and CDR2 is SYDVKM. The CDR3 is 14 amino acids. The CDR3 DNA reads TGTGCCAGCAAACAGGGGGGGTGGAATCAGCCCCAGCATTTT. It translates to CASKQGGWNQPQHF.

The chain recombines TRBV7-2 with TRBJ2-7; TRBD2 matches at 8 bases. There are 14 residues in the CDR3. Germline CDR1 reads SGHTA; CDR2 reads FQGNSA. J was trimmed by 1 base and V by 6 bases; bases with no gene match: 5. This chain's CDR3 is CASSPSGFSYEQYF. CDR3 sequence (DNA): TGTGCCAGCAGTCCTAGCGGGTTTTCCTACGAGCAGTACTTC.

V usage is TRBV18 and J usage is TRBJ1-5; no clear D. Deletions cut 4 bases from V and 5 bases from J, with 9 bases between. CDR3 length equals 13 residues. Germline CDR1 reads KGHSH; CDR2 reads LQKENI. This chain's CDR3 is CASSLGEDQPQHF. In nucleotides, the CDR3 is TGTGCCAGCTCACTTGGAGAGGATCAGCCCCAGCATTTT.

The CDR3 is CASSLKQGAREQYF. DNA for the CDR3: TGTGCCAGCAGTTTGAAACAGGGGGCGCGTGAGCAGTACTTC. The J gene is TRBJ2-7, the V gene TRBV28, with TRBD1 identical over 9 bases. Germline V gives CDR1 MDHEN, CDR2 SYDVKM. This CDR3 comprises 14 residues. The junction had 7 bases not matched to a gene; V was cut back by 3 bases and J by 7 bases.

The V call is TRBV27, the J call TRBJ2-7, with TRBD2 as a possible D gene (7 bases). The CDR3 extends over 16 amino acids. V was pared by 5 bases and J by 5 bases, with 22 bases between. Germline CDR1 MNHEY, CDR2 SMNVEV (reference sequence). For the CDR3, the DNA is TGTGCCAGCAGTCCGGGGGGCTTAGCGCCCGGAGACGAGCAGTACTTC. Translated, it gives CASSPGGLAPGDEQYF.

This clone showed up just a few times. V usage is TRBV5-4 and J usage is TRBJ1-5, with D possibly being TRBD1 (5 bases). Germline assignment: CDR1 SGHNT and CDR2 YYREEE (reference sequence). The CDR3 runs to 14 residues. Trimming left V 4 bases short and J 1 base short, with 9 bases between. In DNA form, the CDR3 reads TGTGCCAGCAGCATTGACAGAAGCAATCAGCCCCAGCATTTT. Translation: CASSIDRSNQPQHF. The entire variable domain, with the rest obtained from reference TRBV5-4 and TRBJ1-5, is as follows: ETGVTQSPTHLIKTRGQQVTLRCSSQSGHNTVSWYQQALGQGPQFIFQYYREEENGRGNFPPRFSGLQFPNYSSELNVNALELDDSALYLCASSIDRSNQPQHFGDGTRLSIL.